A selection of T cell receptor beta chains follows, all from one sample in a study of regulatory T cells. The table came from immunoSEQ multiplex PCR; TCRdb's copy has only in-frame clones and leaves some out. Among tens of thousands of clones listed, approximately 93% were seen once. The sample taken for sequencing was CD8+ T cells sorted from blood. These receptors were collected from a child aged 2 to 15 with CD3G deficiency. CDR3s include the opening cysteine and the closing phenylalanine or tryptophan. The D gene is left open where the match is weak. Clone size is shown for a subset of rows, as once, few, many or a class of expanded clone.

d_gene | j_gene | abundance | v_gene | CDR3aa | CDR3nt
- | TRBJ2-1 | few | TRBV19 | CASSLSGVGEQFF | TGTGCCAGTAGTCTTTCCGGGGTCGGTGAGCAGTTCTTC
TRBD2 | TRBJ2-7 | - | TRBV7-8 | CASSYGGRSYEQYF | TGTGCCAGCAGCTACGGCGGGAGGTCCTACGAGCAGTACTTC
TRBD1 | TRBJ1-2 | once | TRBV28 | CASSLWTGQGNYGYTF | TGTGCCAGCAGCCTTTGGACAGGGCAAGGCAACTATGGCTACACCTTC
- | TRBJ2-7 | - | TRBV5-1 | CASSWDWGYEQYF | TGCGCCAGCAGCTGGGACTGGGGGTACGAGCAGTACTTC
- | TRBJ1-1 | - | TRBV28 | CASSLGGASGTEAFF | TGTGCCAGCAGTTTAGGAGGCGCCTCGGGGACTGAAGCTTTCTTT
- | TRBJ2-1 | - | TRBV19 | CASSIGGMNNEQFF | TGTGCCAGTAGTATTGGCGGGATGAACAATGAGCAGTTCTTC
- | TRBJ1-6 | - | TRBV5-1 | CASSLSGGNSPLHF | TGCGCCAGCAGCTTGTCCGGGGGTAATTCACCCCTCCACTTT
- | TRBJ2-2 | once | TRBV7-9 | CASSLSGDTGELFF | TGTGCCAGCAGCTTATCGGGCGACACCGGGGAGCTGTTTTTT
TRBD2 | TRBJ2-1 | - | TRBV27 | CASSSGLANEQFF | TGTGCCAGCAGTTCGGGACTAGCGAATGAGCAGTTCTTC
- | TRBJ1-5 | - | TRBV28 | CASSLVGTKPQHF | TGTGCCAGCAGTTTGGTCGGGACCAAGCCCCAGCATTTT
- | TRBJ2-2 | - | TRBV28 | CASSFPPANGELFF | TGTGCCAGCAGTTTTCCTCCGGCCAACGGGGAGCTGTTTTTT
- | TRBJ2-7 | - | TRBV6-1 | CASSDLPGHSYEQYF | TGTGCCAGCAGTGATCTACCGGGGCACTCCTACGAGCAGTACTTC
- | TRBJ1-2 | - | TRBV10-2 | CAIDLPGRPNYGYTF | TGCGCCATCGATTTACCGGGACGGCCTAACTATGGCTACACCTTC
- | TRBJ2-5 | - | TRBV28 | CASRKGEETQYF | TGTGCCAGCAGAAAGGGAGAAGAGACCCAGTACTTC
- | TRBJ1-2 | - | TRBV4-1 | CASSQVEGGHYGYTF | TGCGCCAGCAGCCAAGTCGAAGGGGGGCACTATGGCTACACCTTC
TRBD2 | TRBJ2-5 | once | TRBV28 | CASSALAGIQETQYF | TGTGCCAGCAGTGCCCTAGCGGGGATTCAAGAGACCCAGTACTTC
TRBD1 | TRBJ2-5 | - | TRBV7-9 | CASSTPGQQETQYF | TGTGCCAGCAGCACTCCGGGACAGCAAGAGACCCAGTACTTC
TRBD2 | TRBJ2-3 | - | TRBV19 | CATSTLGRASDTQYF | TGTGCCACCTCTACCCTCGGGAGGGCCTCAGATACGCAGTATTTT
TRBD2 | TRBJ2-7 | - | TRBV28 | CASSFGLAGAEQYF | TGTGCCAGCAGTTTTGGGCTAGCGGGAGCCGAGCAGTACTTC
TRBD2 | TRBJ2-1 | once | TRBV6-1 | CASSTLAGGNEQFF | TGTGCCAGCAGTACACTAGCGGGAGGGAATGAGCAGTTCTTC
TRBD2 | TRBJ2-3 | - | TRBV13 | CASSPGLAGVSDTQYF | TGTGCCAGCAGCCCCGGACTAGCGGGAGTATCGGATACGCAGTATTTT
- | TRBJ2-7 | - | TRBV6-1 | CASSEGISIGYEQYF | TGTGCCAGCAGTGAAGGGATTAGTATAGGCTACGAGCAGTACTTC
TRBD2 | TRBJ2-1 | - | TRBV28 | CASSGPSQQVRELQSGLHNEQFF | TGTGCCAGCAGTGGGCCCTCCCAGCAGGTGCGGGAGTTGCAGAGTGGACTCCACAATGAGCAGTTCTTC
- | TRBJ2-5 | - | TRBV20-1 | CSAWSQETQYF | TGCAGTGCGTGGAGCCAAGAGACCCAGTACTTC
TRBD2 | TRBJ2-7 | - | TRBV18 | CASSSGLAGVGYEQYF | TGTGCCAGCTCATCCGGACTAGCGGGAGTGGGCTACGAGCAGTACTTC
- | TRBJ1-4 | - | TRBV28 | CASSFYRAATNEKLFF | TGTGCCAGCAGTTTCTACCGCGCAGCAACTAATGAAAAACTGTTTTTT
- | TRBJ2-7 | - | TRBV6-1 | CASSGQTSPFYEQYF | TGTGCCAGCAGTGGACAGACCTCACCGTTCTACGAGCAGTACTTC
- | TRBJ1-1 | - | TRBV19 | CASSPFLGTEAFF | TGTGCCAGCTCGCCTTTCCTGGGGACTGAAGCTTTCTTT
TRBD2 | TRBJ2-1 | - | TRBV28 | CASSIAGIENEQFF | TGTGCCAGCAGTATAGCGGGGATCGAGAATGAGCAGTTCTTC
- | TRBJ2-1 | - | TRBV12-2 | CASRLMRGPSSYNEQFF | TGTGCAAGTCGCTTAATGCGGGGCCCGAGCTCCTACAATGAGCAGTTCTTC
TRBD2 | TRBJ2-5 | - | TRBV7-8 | CASSPPRSGSLETQYF | TGTGCCAGCAGCCCCCCGAGGAGCGGGAGCCTTGAGACCCAGTACTTC
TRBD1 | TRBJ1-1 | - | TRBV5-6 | CASSLGGLGQLGNTEAFF | TGTGCCAGCAGCTTGGGGGGTCTGGGACAGCTGGGAAACACTGAAGCTTTCTTT
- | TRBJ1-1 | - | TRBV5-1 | CASSLGVGTGGEAFF | TGCGCCAGCAGCTTGGGAGTCGGCACAGGCGGTGAAGCTTTCTTT
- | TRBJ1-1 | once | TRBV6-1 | CASSELLGEAFF | TGTGCCAGCAGTGAACTCTTAGGGGAAGCTTTCTTT
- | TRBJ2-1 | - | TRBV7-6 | CASSLTPLTSNEQFF | TGTGCCAGCAGCTTAACCCCACTGACTAGTAATGAGCAGTTCTTC
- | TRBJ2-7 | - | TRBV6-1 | CASALGPYEQYF | TGTGCCAGCGCTCTAGGTCCCTACGAGCAGTACTTC
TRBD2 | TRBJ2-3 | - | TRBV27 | CASSSLAGLSTDTQYF | TGTGCCAGCAGTTCCTTAGCGGGGCTAAGCACAGATACGCAGTATTTT